This T cell receptor (beta chain) was observed in a study of T cells after yellow fever vaccination. On this clonotype: Just one base apart from a much larger clone, this may be a read error.

TCRdb ran MiXCR on the 5' RACE reads and lists one entry per CDR3 protein. The profile covers some 340,000 distinct CDR3 sequences, with roughly a tenth appearing a single time and roughly 3% taken by the ten largest. CDR3 length equals 13 residues. V dropped 6 bases and J dropped 2; count of bases not matched to a gene: 3. The rearrangement uses TRBV12-3 or TRBV12-4 and TRBJ2-5; TRBD1 matches at 7 bases. The sequences come from CD4+ T cells sorted from PBMCs, collected 45 days after the yellow fever booster vaccination. This TCR was sampled from a young man who received the YFV17D yellow fever vaccine. The CDR3, as DNA: TGTGCCAGCAGCACGACAGGGCAAGAGACCCAGTACTTC. Its translation: CASSTTGQETQYF.